This TCR beta chain came from a study of ipilimumab plus nivolumab after autologous stem cell transplantation. Study at large: A median of about eight nivolumab and about 5 ipilimumab doses were given. The study, taken as a whole, reports: TCR repertoire, Treg phenotype and gut microbiota reportedly support more study of this approach.

Through week 26, nivolumab 3 mg/kg IV was given weeks 1, 4, 7, 10, then biweekly. Using immunoSEQ multiplex PCR, the repertoire was profiled, and TCRdb retains in-frame clones only, with some absent. The table includes more than 3,000 clones, roughly 90% detected once. The V and J ends lost 4 bases and 5 bases, in that order; junction bases with no gene match: 13. The CDR3 is 17 residues long. Germline-derived CDR1 and CDR2 are SGDLS and YYNGEE. Worth noting for this clone: Antigen specificity is unknown.

The chain recombines TRBV9 with TRBJ2-5; 11 positions agree with TRBD2. This specimen was PBMCs, taken in a trial of ipilimumab plus nivolumab as post-transplant consolidation. The sequence was obtained from a male donor with multiple myeloma. CDR3 nucleotides: TGTGCCAGCAGCCCCGGGACTAGCGGAGATGCGAGGGAGACCCAGTACTTC. Amino acids: CASSPGTSGDARETQYF.